These T cell receptor beta chains were read from a single sample in a study of cytomegalovirus exposure and HLA in healthy donors. Only in-frame clones appear in the TCRdb table, and some are missing; sequencing was by immunoSEQ multiplex PCR. In the table there are about 180,000 clones, about four fifths of which are singletons. Specimen: PBMCs. Receptors originate from a woman aged 45-65 years in good health and CMV-seropositive. CDR3s include the opening cysteine and the closing phenylalanine or tryptophan. The order of the fields is clone size, J gene, V gene, D gene, CDR3 DNA, CDR3 protein. D genes are given only for firm matches. Not every row has a clone size; where given, it reads once, few, many or a size class.

size: -; J: TRBJ2-3; V: TRBV7-9; D: -; DNA: TGTGCCAGCAGCTGGTACCCCGGTAGCACAGATACGCAGTATTTT; CDR3: CASSWYPGSTDTQYF
size: -; J: TRBJ2-7; V: TRBV2; D: -; DNA: TGTGCCGCAAGGGGATCAGGCTCCTACGAGCAGTACTTC; CDR3: CAARGSGSYEQYF
size: few; J: TRBJ2-7; V: TRBV6-6; D: TRBD2; DNA: TGTGCCAGCAGTCCGTTAGCGGGAGGCCGCCTAGGCGAGCAGTACTTC; CDR3: CASSPLAGGRLGEQYF
size: -; J: TRBJ2-1; V: TRBV2; D: TRBD1; DNA: TGTGCCAGCAGCCCCGACCAGATCGGGACAGGGTTTGAGCAGTTCTTC; CDR3: CASSPDQIGTGFEQFF
size: -; J: TRBJ2-1; V: TRBV18; D: -; DNA: TGTGCCAGCCCCACCGGGGAGAACAATGAGCAGTTCTTC; CDR3: CASPTGENNEQFF
size: -; J: TRBJ2-3; V: TRBV11-2; D: -; DNA: TGTGCCAGCAGCTCCTCAGCGGGAGATACGCAGTATTTT; CDR3: CASSSSAGDTQYF
size: -; J: TRBJ2-1; V: TRBV7-2; D: TRBD2; DNA: TGTGCCAGCAGCCACCCCGGAGCGGGGGGCCTCTCCTACAATGAGCAGTTCTTC; CDR3: CASSHPGAGGLSYNEQFF
size: few; J: TRBJ2-6; V: TRBV4-2; D: -; DNA: TGTGCCAGCAGCCCCACAGGATTTGACTCTGGGGCCAACGTCCTGACTTTC; CDR3: CASSPTGFDSGANVLTF
size: -; J: TRBJ1-3; V: TRBV14; D: TRBD1; DNA: TGTGCCAGCAGCTACAACAGGGGCTCCGGAAACACCATATATTTT; CDR3: CASSYNRGSGNTIYF
size: once; J: TRBJ1-2; V: TRBV20-1; D: -; DNA: TGCAGTGCCAGGATTCAATATGGCTACACCTTC; CDR3: CSARIQYGYTF
size: -; J: TRBJ1-2; V: TRBV27; D: -; DNA: TGTGCCAGCAGTTACAGTACAGGGTATTATAACTATGGCTACACCTTC; CDR3: CASSYSTGYYNYGYTF
size: -; J: TRBJ1-1; V: TRBV7-9; D: -; DNA: TGTTCCAGCAGCTTATACGGGAACACTGAAGCTTTCTTT; CDR3: CSSSLYGNTEAFF
size: -; J: TRBJ1-3; V: TRBV19; D: -; DNA: TGTGCCAGTAGTATAGGGCAGGCCGACGGAAACACCATATATTTT; CDR3: CASSIGQADGNTIYF
size: -; J: TRBJ2-1; V: TRBV4-2; D: TRBD2; DNA: TGTGCCAGCAGCCAAGTTTCACTAGCGGGGGAAAATGAGCAGTTCTTC; CDR3: CASSQVSLAGENEQFF
size: -; J: TRBJ2-3; V: TRBV5-1; D: -; DNA: TGCGCCAGCAGCTTGTCGGGGAGAGCAGATACGCAGTATTTT; CDR3: CASSLSGRADTQYF
size: once; J: TRBJ1-3; V: TRBV7-2; D: -; DNA: TGTGCCAGCAGCCCCAATGACAGGATAGTAAACACCATATATTTT; CDR3: CASSPNDRIVNTIYF
size: -; J: TRBJ1-2; V: TRBV28; D: -; DNA: TGTGCCAGCAGTTTCCGTCAGGATGATCGCTACACCTTC; CDR3: CASSFRQDDRYTF
size: -; J: TRBJ1-1; V: TRBV10-3; D: TRBD1; DNA: TGTGCCACCACCGGGACAGCGTCCTCGGGCACTGAAGCTTTCTTT; CDR3: CATTGTASSGTEAFF
size: -; J: TRBJ1-5; V: TRBV6-5; D: -; DNA: TGTGCCAGCAGTTACTCGTGGGGCACCAATCAGCCCCAGCATTTT; CDR3: CASSYSWGTNQPQHF
size: -; J: TRBJ2-1; V: TRBV11-2; D: -; DNA: TGTGCCAGCAGCTTAGGTGAGAATGAGCAGTTCTTC; CDR3: CASSLGENEQFF
size: -; J: TRBJ1-1; V: TRBV27; D: TRBD1; DNA: TGTGCCAGCAGTTCGACAGGGGGCACTGAAGCTTTCTTT; CDR3: CASSSTGGTEAFF
size: -; J: TRBJ2-5; V: TRBV9; D: TRBD1; DNA: TGTGCCAGCAGCGTAGAAGGGACAGGTAAAGAGACCCAGTACTTC; CDR3: CASSVEGTGKETQYF
size: -; J: TRBJ1-6; V: TRBV15; D: TRBD1; DNA: TGTGCCACCAGCCCCGGGACAGCCAAAATTAATTCACCCCTCCACTTT; CDR3: CATSPGTAKINSPLHF
size: -; J: TRBJ1-5; V: TRBV11-2; D: TRBD1; DNA: TGTGCCAGCAGTCTAACAGGGGGAAATCAGCCCCAGCATTTT; CDR3: CASSLTGGNQPQHF
size: -; J: TRBJ1-1; V: TRBV11-3; D: TRBD1; DNA: TGTGCCAGCAGCCCTGGGCGCCAGGGGGCTTTGGGGACTGAAGCTTTCTTT; CDR3: CASSPGRQGALGTEAFF
size: once; J: TRBJ1-4; V: TRBV18; D: -; DNA: TGTGCCAGCTCTCGCCGGGAAAAACTGTTTTTT; CDR3: CASSRREKLFF
size: -; J: TRBJ2-7; V: TRBV10-3; D: TRBD1; DNA: TGTGCCATCAGTGAGCCGACTCAGGGGGCCCGCGAGCAGTACTTC; CDR3: CAISEPTQGAREQYF
size: few; J: TRBJ2-1; V: TRBV29-1; D: -; DNA: TGCAGCGTTTGTACTAGCTCCTACAATGAGCAGTTCTTC; CDR3: CSVCTSSYNEQFF
size: -; J: TRBJ2-7; V: TRBV2; D: TRBD2; DNA: TGTGCCAGCAGTGAGGGTAGCGGGCCCTCAAGGGGCGAGCAGTACTTC; CDR3: CASSEGSGPSRGEQYF
size: -; J: TRBJ1-5; V: TRBV5-4; D: TRBD1; DNA: TGTGCCAGCAGCCGCGACAGGGCCCGACAGCCCCAGCATTTT; CDR3: CASSRDRARQPQHF
size: -; J: TRBJ1-2; V: TRBV28; D: -; DNA: TGTGCCAGCAGATCAGGAACAGTTAACTATGGCTACACCTTC; CDR3: CASRSGTVNYGYTF
size: -; J: TRBJ1-5; V: TRBV27; D: -; DNA: TGTGCCAGCAGTTTATCGCCCGGTGGTCAGCCCCAGCATTTT; CDR3: CASSLSPGGQPQHF
size: -; J: TRBJ1-2; V: TRBV18; D: -; DNA: TGTGCCAGCTCAACAGGGACCTATGGCTACACCTTC; CDR3: CASSTGTYGYTF
size: -; J: TRBJ2-5; V: TRBV7-9; D: TRBD2; DNA: TGTGCCAGCAGCGGACCGCGGGGGGCCCAAGAGACCCAGTACTTC; CDR3: CASSGPRGAQETQYF
size: -; J: TRBJ1-1; V: TRBV28; D: -; DNA: TGTGCCAGCAGCCTCCTTACAACCCCTAACACTGAAGCTTTCTTT; CDR3: CASSLLTTPNTEAFF
size: -; J: TRBJ2-7; V: TRBV7-2; D: TRBD2; DNA: TGTGCCAGCAGCTTAGGTATCCCCGGGACTAGCGGATATAGCTACGAGCAGTACTTC; CDR3: CASSLGIPGTSGYSYEQYF
size: -; J: TRBJ2-5; V: TRBV19; D: -; DNA: TGTGCCAGTAGTACGCCAGGGGAAGAGACCCAGTACTTC; CDR3: CASSTPGEETQYF
size: -; J: TRBJ1-4; V: TRBV6-5; D: TRBD1; DNA: TGTGCCAGCAGTCGTGACAGGGGAGGAGATGAAAAACTGTTTTTT; CDR3: CASSRDRGGDEKLFF